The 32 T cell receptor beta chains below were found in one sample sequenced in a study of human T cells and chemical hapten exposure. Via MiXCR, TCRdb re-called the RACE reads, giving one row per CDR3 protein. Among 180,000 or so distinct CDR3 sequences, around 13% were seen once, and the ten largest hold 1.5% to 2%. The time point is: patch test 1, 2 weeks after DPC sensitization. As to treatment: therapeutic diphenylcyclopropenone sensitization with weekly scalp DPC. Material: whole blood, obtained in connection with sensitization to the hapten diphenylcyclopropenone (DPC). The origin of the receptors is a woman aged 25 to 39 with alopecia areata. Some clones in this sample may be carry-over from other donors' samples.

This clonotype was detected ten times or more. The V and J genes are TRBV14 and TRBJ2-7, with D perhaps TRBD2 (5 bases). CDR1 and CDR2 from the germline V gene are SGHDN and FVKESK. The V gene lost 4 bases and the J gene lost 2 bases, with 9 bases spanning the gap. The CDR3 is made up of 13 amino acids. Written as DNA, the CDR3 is TGTGCCAGCAGCCGTATGAGGGCCTACGAGCAGTACTTC. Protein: CASSRMRAYEQYF. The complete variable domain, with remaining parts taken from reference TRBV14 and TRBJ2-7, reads EAGVTQFPSHSVIEKGQTVTLRCDPISGHDNLYWYRRVMGKEIKFLLHFVKESKQDESGMPNNRFLAERTGGTYSTLKVQPAELEDSGVYFCASSRMRAYEQYFGPGTRLTVT.

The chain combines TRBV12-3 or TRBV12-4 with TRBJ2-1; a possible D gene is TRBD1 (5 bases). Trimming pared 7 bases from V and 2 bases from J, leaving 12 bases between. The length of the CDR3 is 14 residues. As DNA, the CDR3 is TGTGCCAGCATCGCCCAGGGAACCTACAATGAGCAGTTCTTC. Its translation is CASIAQGTYNEQFF.

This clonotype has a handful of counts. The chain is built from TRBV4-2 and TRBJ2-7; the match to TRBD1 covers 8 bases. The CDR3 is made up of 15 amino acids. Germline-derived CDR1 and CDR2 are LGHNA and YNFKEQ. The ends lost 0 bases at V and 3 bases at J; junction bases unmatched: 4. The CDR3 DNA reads TGTGCCAGCAGCCAAGATACCGGACAGGGCTACGAGCAGTACTTC. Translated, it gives CASSQDTGQGYEQYF.

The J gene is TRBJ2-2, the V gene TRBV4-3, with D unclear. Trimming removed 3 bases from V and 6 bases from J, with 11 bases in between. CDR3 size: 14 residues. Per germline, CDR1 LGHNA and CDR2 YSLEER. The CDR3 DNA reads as TGCGCCAGCAGCCATCTCAAGGATCCCGGGGAGCTGTTTTTT. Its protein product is CASSHLKDPGELFF.

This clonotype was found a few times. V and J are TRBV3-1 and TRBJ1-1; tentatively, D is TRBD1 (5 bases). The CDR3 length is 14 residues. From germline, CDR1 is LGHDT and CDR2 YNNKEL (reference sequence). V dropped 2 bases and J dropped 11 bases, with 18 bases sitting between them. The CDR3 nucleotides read TGTGCCAGCAGCCAATACGGGGGAGGGGTGAATGCTTTCTTT. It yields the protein CASSQYGGGVNAFF.

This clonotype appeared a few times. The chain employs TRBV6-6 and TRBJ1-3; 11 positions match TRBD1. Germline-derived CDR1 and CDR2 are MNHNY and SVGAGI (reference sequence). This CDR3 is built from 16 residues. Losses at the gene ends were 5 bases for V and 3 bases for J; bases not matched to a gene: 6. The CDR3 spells CASSREGTGGGNTIYF. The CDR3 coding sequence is TGTGCCAGCAGTCGAGAAGGGACAGGGGGTGGAAACACCATATATTTT.

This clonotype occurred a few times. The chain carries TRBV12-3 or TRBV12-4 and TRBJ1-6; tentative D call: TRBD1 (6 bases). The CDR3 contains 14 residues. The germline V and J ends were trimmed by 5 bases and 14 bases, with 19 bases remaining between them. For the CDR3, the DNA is TGTGCCAGCAGTCCCGGGGGCAGGGACGTAACCCTCCACTTT. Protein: CASSPGGRDVTLHF.

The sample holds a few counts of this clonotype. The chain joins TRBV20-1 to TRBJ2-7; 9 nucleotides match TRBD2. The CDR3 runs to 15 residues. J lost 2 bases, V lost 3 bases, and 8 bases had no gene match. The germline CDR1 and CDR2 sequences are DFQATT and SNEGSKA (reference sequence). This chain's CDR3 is CSASETSGPAYEQYF. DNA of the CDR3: TGCAGTGCTAGCGAAACTAGCGGGCCCGCCTACGAGCAGTACTTC.

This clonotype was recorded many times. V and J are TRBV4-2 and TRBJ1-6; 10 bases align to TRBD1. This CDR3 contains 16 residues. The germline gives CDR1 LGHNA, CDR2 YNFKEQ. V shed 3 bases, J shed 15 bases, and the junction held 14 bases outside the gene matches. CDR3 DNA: TGTGCCAGCAGCCACGGGACAGGGGAGGGCTCAGACTTCCTCCACTTT. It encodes CASSHGTGEGSDFLHF.

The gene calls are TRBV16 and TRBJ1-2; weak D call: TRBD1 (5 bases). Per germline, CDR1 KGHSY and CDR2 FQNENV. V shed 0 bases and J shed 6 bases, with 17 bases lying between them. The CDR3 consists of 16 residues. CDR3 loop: CASSQSSGPTSDGYTF. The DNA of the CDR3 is TGTGCCAGCAGCCAATCGTCAGGGCCTACCTCCGATGGCTACACCTTC.

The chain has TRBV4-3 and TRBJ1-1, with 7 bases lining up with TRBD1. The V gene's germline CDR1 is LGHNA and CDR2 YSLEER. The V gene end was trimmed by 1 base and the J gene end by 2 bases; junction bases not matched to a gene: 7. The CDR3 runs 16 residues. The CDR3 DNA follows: TGCGCCAGCAGCCAAGCTCCGGGGACAGCCAACACTGAAGCTTTCTTT. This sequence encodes CASSQAPGTANTEAFF.

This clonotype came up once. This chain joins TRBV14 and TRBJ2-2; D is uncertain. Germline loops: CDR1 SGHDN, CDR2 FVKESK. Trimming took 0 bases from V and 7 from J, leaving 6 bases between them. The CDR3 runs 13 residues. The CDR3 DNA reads TGTGCCAGCAGCCAAGATTTGGGCGGGGAGCTGTTTTTT. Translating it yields CASSQDLGGELFF.

The CDR3: CASSERDRGGYEQYF. The CDR3 nucleotides read TGTGCCAGCAGCGAAAGGGACAGGGGCGGATACGAGCAGTACTTC. The chain employs TRBV9 and TRBJ2-7, with 10 bases lining up with TRBD1. V shed 3 bases and J 4 bases; nucleotides not matched to a gene: 7. Germline CDR1 is SGDLS and CDR2 is YYNGEE. The CDR3 contains 15 residues.

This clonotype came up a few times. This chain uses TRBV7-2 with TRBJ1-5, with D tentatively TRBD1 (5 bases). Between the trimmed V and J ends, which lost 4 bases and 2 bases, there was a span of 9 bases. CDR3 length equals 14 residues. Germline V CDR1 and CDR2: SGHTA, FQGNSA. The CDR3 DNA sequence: TGTGCCAGCAGCTCGGGACCAGGCAATCAGCCCCAGCATTTT. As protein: CASSSGPGNQPQHF.

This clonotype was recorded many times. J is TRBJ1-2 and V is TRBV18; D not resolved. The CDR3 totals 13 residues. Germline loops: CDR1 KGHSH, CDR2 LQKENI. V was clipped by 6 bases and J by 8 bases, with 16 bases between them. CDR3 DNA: TGTGCCAGCTCCGCCGAGAGGGCCGGCGGCTACACCTTC. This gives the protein CASSAERAGGYTF.

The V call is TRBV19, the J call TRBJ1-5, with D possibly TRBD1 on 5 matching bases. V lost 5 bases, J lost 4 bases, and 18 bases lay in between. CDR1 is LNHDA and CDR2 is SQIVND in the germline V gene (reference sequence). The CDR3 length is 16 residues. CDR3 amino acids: CASSSPPGRKNQPQHF. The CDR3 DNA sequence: TGTGCCAGTAGTTCACCTCCGGGACGAAAGAATCAGCCCCAGCATTTT.

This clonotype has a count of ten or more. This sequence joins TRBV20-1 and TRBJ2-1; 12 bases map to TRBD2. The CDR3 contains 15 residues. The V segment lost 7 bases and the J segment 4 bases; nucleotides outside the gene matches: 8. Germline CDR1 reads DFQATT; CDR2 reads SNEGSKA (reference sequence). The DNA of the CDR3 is TGCAGTGTTGCGACTAGCGGGGGAAATTACAATGAGCAGTTCTTC. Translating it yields CSVATSGGNYNEQFF.

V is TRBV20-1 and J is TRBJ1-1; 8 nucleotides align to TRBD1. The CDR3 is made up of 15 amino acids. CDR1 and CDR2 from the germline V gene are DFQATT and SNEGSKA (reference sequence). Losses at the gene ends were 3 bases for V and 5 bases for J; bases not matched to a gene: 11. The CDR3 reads CSARRTGRVGTEAFF. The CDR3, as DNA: TGCAGTGCTAGGCGGACAGGGAGGGTAGGAACTGAAGCTTTCTTT.

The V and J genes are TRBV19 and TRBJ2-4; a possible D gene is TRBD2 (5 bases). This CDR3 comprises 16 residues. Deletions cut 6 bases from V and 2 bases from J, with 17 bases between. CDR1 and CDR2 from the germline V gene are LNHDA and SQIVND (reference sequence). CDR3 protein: CASSYSGSHPKNIQYF. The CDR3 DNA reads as TGTGCCAGTAGCTACTCGGGAAGCCATCCCAAAAACATTCAGTACTTC.

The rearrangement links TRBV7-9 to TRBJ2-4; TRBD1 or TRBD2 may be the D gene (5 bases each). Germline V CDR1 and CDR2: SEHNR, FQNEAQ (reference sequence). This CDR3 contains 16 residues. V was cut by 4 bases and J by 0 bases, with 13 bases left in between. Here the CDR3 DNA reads TGTGCCAGCAGCTCCGGGACGGCACTAGCCAAAAACATTCAGTACTTC. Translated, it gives CASSSGTALAKNIQYF.

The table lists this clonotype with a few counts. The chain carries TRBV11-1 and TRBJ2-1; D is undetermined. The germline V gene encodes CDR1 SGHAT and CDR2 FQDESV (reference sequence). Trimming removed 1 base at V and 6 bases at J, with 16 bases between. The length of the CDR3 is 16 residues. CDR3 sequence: CASSLVPASPPNEQFF. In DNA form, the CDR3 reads TGTGCCAGCAGCTTAGTCCCAGCCTCACCACCCAATGAGCAGTTCTTC.

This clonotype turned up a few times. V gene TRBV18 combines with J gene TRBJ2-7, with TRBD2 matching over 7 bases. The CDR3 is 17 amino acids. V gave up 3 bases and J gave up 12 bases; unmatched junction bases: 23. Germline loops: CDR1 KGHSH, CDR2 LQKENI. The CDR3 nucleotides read TGTGCCAGCTCACCGAATGCGGTTTCAGGACTAGGTGGTCTTGGGTACTTC. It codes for CASSPNAVSGLGGLGYF.

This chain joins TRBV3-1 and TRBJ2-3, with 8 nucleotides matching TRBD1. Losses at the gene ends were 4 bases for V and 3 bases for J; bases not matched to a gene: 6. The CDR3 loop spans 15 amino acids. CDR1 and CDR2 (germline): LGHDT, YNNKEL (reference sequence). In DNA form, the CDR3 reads TGTGCCAGCAGCCTTCGAAGACAGGGGACAGATACGCAGTATTTT. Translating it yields CASSLRRQGTDTQYF.

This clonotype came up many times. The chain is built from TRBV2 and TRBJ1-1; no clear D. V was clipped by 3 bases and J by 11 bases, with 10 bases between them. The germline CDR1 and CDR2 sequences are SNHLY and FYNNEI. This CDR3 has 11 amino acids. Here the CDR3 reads CASSDPLPAFF. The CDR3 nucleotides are TGTGCCAGCAGTGACCCCCTTCCCGCTTTCTTT.

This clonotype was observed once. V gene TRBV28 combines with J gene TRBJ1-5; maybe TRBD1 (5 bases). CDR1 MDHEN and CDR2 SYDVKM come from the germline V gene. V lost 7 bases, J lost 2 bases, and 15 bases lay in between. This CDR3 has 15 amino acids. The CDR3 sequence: CASTQPDRRNQPQHF. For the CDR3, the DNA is TGTGCCAGCACCCAACCTGACAGACGCAATCAGCCCCAGCATTTT.

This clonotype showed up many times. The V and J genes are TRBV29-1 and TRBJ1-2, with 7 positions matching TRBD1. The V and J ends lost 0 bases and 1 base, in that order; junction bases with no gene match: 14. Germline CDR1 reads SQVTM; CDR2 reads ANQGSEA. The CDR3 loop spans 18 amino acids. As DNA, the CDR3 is TGCAGCGTTGAAGACATTGGCTCTAAGGGGGCCCTTAACTATGGCTACACCTTC. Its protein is CSVEDIGSKGALNYGYTF.

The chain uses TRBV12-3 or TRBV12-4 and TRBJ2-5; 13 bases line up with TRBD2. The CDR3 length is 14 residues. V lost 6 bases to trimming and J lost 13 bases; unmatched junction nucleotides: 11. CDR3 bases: TGTGCCAGCAGCCCAGGACTAGCGGGAGAGGCGCGGTACTTC. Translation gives CASSPGLAGEARYF.

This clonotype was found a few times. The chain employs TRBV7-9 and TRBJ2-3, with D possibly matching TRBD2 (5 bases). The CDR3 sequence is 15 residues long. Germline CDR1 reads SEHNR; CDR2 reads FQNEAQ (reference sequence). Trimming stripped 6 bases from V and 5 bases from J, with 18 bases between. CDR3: CASSPTQIRGDTQYF. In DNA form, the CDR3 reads TGTGCCAGCAGTCCAACACAAATCCGGGGAGATACGCAGTATTTT.

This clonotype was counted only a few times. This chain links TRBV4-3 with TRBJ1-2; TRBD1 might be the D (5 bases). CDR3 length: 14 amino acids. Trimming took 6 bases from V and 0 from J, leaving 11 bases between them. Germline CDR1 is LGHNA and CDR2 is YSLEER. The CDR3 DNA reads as TGCGCCAGCAGTCCCAGGACAACTAACTATGGCTACACCTTC. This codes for CASSPRTTNYGYTF.

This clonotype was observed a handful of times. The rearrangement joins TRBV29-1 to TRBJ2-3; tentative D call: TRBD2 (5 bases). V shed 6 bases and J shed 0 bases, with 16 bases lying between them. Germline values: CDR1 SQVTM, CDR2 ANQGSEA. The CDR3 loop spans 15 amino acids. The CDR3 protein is CSVGGGYSSTDTQYF. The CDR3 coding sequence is TGCAGCGTCGGTGGAGGATATTCTAGCACAGATACGCAGTATTTT.

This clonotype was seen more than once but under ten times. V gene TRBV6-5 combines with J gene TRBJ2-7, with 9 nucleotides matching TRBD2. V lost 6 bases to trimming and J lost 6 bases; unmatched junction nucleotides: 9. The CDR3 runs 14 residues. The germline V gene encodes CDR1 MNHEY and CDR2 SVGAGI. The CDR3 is CASRGSGRGSEQYF. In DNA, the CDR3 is TGTGCCAGCAGGGGTAGCGGGAGAGGAAGCGAGCAGTACTTC.

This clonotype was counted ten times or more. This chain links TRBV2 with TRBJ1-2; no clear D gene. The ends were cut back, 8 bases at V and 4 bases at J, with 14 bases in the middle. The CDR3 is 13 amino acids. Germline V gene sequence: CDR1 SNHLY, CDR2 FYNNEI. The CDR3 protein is CASGKVPGYGYTF. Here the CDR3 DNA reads TGTGCCAGCGGAAAGGTCCCCGGCTATGGCTACACCTTC.